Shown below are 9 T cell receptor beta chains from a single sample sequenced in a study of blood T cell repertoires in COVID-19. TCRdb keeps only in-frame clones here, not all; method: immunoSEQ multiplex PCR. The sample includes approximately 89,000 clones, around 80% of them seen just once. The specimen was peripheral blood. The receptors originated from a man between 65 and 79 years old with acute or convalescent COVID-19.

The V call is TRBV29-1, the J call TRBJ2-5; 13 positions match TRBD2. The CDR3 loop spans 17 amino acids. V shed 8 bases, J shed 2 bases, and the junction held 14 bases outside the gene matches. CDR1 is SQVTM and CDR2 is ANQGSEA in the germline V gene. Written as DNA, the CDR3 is TGCAGCCTCGACAGGAGGACTAGCGGGAGTAGTCAAGAGACCCAGTACTTC. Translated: CSLDRRTSGSSQETQYF. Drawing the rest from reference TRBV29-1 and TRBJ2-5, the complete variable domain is SAVISQKPSRDICQRGTSLTIQCQVDSQVTMMFWYRQQPGQSLTLIATANQGSEATYESGFVIDKFPISRPNLTFSTLTVSNMSPEDSSIYLCSLDRRTSGSSQETQYFGPGTRLLVL.

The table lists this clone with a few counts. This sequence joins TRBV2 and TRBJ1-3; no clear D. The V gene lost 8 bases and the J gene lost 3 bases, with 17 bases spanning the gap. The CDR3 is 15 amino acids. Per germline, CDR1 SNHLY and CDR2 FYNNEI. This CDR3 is CASEPRDGFGNTIYF. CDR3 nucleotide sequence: TGTGCCAGCGAGCCTCGGGATGGGTTTGGAAACACCATATATTTT.

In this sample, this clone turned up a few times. CDR3 residues: CATSSGANVLTF. The DNA for the CDR3 is TGTGCCACGAGCTCTGGGGCCAACGTCCTGACTTTC. The rearrangement uses TRBV6-5 and TRBJ2-6; D ambiguous. The CDR3 has 12 residues. Germline CDR1 MNHEY, CDR2 SVGAGI. Trimming pared 10 bases from V and 0 bases from J, leaving 4 bases between.

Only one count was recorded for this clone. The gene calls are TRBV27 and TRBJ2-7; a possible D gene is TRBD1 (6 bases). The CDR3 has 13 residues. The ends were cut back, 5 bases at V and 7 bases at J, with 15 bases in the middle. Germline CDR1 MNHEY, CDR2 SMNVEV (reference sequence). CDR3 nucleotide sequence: TGTGCCAGCAGTAACGCACAGGGTCGTGAGCAGTACTTC. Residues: CASSNAQGREQYF.

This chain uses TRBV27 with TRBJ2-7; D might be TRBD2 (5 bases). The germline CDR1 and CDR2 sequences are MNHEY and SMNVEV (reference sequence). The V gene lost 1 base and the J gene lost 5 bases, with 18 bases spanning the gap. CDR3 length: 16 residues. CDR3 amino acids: CASSLWGRGRGNEQYF. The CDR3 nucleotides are TGTGCCAGCAGTTTATGGGGAAGAGGGAGAGGGAACGAGCAGTACTTC.

The CDR3 is CASSSSQGPYNEQFF. Here the CDR3 DNA reads TGTGCCAGCAGCTCGTCACAGGGCCCCTACAATGAGCAGTTCTTC. V gene TRBV11-2 combines with J gene TRBJ2-1, with a tentative D call TRBD1 (6 bases). CDR1 SGHAT and CDR2 FQNNGV come from the germline V gene. This CDR3 region has 15 residues. V lost 4 bases to trimming and J lost 2 bases, with 12 bases between them.

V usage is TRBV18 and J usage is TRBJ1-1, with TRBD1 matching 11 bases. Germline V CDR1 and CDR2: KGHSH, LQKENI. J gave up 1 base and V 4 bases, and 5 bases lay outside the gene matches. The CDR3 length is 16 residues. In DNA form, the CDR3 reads TGTGCCAGCTCACTCGGACAGGGGGCTGGGAACACTGAAGCTTTCTTT. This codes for CASSLGQGAGNTEAFF.

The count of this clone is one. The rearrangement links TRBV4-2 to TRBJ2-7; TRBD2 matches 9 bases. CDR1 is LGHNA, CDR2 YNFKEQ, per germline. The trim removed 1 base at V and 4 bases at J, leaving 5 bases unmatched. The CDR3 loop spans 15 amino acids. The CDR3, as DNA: TGTGCCAGCAGCCAAGCGGCGGGAGGGCCGTACGAGCAGTACTTC. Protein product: CASSQAAGGPYEQYF.

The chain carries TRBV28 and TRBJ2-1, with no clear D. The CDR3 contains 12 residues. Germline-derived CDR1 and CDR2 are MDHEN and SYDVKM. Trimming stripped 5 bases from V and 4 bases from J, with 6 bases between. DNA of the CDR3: TGTGCCAGCAGTACTTTGTACAATGAGCAGTTCTTC. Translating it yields CASSTLYNEQFF. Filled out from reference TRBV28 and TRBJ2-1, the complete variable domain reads DVKVTQSSRYLVKRTGEKVFLECVQDMDHENMFWYRQDPGLGLRLIYFSYDVKMKEKGDIPEGYSVSREKKERFSLILESASTNQTSMYLCASSTLYNEQFFGPGTRLTVL.